These 3 T cell receptor beta chains were all obtained from the same sample, sequenced in a study of T cells in tumors and immune-related adverse events. Assay used: immunoSEQ multiplex PCR; TCRdb lists only in-frame clones, some missing. Of tens of thousands of clones in the sample, over 80% were seen once. Sequenced material: lymph node tissue, taken from a patient treated with anti-PD-1 therapy. The receptors shown here come from a female donor with metastatic renal cell carcinoma.

This clone has just one count. This sequence joins TRBV19 and TRBJ1-1; 7 bases match TRBD1. CDR1 and CDR2 from the germline V gene are LNHDA and SQIVND (reference sequence). The V gene end was trimmed by 3 bases and the J gene end by 4 bases; junction bases not matched to a gene: 5. This CDR3 is 14 amino acids long. The DNA of the CDR3 is TGTGCCAGTAGTATTAGACAGGGTTCCACTGAAGCTTTCTTT. It codes for CASSIRQGSTEAFF.

This chain joins TRBV27 and TRBJ2-5; 13 bases are shared with TRBD2. From germline, CDR1 is MNHEY and CDR2 SMNVEV (reference sequence). This CDR3 contains 14 residues. J was trimmed by 4 bases and V by 4 bases; bases with no gene match: 0. The DNA for the CDR3 is TGTGCCAGCAGTTGGACTAGCGGGAGAGAGACCCAGTACTTC. Protein sequence: CASSWTSGRETQYF.

The gene calls are TRBV5-5 and TRBJ1-5; no reliable D call. Trimming took 2 bases from V and 7 from J, leaving 10 bases between them. Germline V gives CDR1 SGHKS, CDR2 YYEKEE (reference sequence). CDR3 size: 13 residues. The CDR3 sequence: CASSLGPNQPQHF. The CDR3 nucleotides read TGTGCCAGCAGCTTAGGGCCTAACCAGCCCCAGCATTTT.